The 5 T cell receptor beta chains below come from one sample, sequenced in a study of regulatory T cells in long-lasting Graves disease. Noted time point: persistent/refractory GD, antithyroid drugs over 5 years with positive TRAb. PBMCs were the source of the RNA used for TCR sequencing. Arm-PCR of CDR3 regions and iRepertoire HTBI primers were used to build TCR beta libraries. TCRdb processed the multiplex PCR reads anew with MiXCR; each CDR3 protein has one entry. The table lists about 430,000 distinct CDR3 sequences, around 20% of them singletons, with over 11% in the top ten. The sample here was peripheral blood mononuclear cells (PBMCs), taken when the disease was refractory, from a patient treated with antithyroid drugs. Source of these receptors: a female donor with Graves disease.

This clonotype was detected many times. The V gene is TRBV10-1, the J gene TRBJ2-7; TRBD2 matches at 7 bases. This CDR3 contains 15 residues. V was clipped by 0 bases and J by 7 bases; unmatched bases: 9. In germline, CDR1 is WNHNN, CDR2 SYGVQD (reference sequence). The CDR3 coding sequence is TGCGCCAGCAGTGAGTCGAAAGGCGGGAGTGGTGAGCAGTACTTC. As protein: CASSESKGGSGEQYF.

The chain employs TRBV29-1 and TRBJ1-1, with D unclear. This CDR3 spans 11 amino acids. V lost 3 bases and J lost 8, with 10 bases in between. Germline assignment: CDR1 SQVTM and CDR2 ANQGSEA. In DNA form, the CDR3 reads TGCAGCGTTGATATGGGCCGAGAAGCTTTCTTT. Translated: CSVDMGREAFF.

This clonotype appeared many times. V and J are TRBV5-5 and TRBJ1-2; 8 bases fit TRBD1. Trimming cost V 0 bases and J 7 bases; bases outside gene matches: 8. Germline V gene lookup returns CDR1 SGHKS and CDR2 YYEKEE (reference sequence). The CDR3 length is 15 residues. The CDR3 coding sequence is TGTGCCAGCAGCTTGGCCCCGGGACAGGTCTCTGGCTACACCTTC. Translation: CASSLAPGQVSGYTF. The complete variable domain, with remaining parts taken from reference TRBV5-5 and TRBJ1-2, reads DAGVTQSPTHLIKTRGQQVTLRCSPISGHKSVSWYQQVLGQGPQFIFQYYEKEERGRGNFPDRFSARQFPNYSSELNVNALLLGDSALYLCASSLAPGQVSGYTFGSGTRLTVV.

In DNA, the CDR3 is TGTGCCAGCTCACCAGGAGTTGGACAGGGACCCATTACCCTCCACTTT. Its protein product is CASSPGVGQGPITLHF. This chain links TRBV18 with TRBJ1-6, with 8 bases lining up with TRBD1. V dropped 2 bases and J dropped 14; count of bases not matched to a gene: 14. The germline gives CDR1 KGHSH, CDR2 LQKENI. CDR3 length: 16 amino acids.

The gene calls are TRBV7-9 and TRBJ2-3, with D possibly TRBD2 on 5 matching bases. The V gene's germline CDR1 is SEHNR and CDR2 FQNEAQ (reference sequence). The CDR3 contains 17 residues. V lost 1 base and J lost 2, with 16 bases in between. CDR3 loop: CASSLEAAGVYTDTQYF. Written as DNA, the CDR3 is TGTGCCAGCAGCTTAGAGGCGGCGGGCGTGTACACAGATACGCAGTATTTT.